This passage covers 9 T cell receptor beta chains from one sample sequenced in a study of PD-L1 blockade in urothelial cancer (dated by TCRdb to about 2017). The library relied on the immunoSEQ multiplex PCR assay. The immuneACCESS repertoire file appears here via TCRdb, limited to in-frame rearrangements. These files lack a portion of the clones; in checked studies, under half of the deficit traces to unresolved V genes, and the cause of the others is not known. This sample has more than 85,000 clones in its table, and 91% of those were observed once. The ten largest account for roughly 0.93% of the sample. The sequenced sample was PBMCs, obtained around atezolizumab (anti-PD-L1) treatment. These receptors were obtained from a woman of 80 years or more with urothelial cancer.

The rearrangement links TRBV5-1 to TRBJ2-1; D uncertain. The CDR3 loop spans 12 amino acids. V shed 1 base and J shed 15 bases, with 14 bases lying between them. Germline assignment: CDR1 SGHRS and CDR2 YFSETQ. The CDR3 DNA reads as TGCGCCAGCAGCTTGTCGTCTCCCCTACTGTTCTTC. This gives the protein CASSLSSPLLFF.

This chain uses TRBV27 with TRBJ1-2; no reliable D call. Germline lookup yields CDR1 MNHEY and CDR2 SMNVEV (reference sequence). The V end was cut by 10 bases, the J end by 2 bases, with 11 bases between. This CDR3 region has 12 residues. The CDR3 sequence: CATPTGNYGYTF. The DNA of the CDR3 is TGTGCCACACCAACGGGGAACTATGGCTACACCTTC.

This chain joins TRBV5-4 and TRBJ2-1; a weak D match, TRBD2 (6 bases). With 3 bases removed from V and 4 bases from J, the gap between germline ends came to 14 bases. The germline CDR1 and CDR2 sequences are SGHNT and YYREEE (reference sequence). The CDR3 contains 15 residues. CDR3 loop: CASSSLAVGYNEQFF. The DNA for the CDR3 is TGTGCCAGCAGCTCCTTAGCGGTGGGGTACAATGAGCAGTTCTTC.

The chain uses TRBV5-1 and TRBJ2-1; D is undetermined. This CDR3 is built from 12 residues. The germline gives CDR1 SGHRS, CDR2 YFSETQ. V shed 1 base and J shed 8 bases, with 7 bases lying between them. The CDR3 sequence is CASSLMGYEQFF. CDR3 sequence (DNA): TGCGCCAGCAGCTTGATGGGCTATGAGCAGTTCTTC. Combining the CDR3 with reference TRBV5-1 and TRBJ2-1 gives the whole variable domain KAGVTQTPRYLIKTRGQQVTLSCSPISGHRSVSWYQQTPGQGLQFLFEYFSETQRNKGNFPGRFSGRQFSNSRSEMNVSTLELGDSALYLCASSLMGYEQFFGPGTRLTVL.

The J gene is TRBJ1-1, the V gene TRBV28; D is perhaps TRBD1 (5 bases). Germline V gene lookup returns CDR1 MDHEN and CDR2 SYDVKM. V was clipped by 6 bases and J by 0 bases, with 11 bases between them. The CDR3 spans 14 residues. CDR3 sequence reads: CASRQGGMNTEAFF. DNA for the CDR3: TGTGCCAGCAGGCAGGGAGGGATGAACACTGAAGCTTTCTTT.

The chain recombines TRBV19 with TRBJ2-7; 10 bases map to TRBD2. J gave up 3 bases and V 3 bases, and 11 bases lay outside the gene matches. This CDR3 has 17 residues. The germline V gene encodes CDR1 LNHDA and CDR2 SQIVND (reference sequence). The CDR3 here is CASSMLLAGLSGYEQYF. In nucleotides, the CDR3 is TGTGCCAGTAGTATGTTACTAGCGGGACTATCTGGCTACGAGCAGTACTTC.

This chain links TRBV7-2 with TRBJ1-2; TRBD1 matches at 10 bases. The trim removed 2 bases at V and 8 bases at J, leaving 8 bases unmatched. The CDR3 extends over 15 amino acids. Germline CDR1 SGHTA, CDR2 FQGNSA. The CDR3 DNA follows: TGTGCCAGCAGCTTACGACAGGGGGCAAGACAGGGCTACACCTTC. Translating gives CASSLRQGARQGYTF.

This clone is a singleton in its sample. The DNA for the CDR3 is TGCGCCAGCAGTGAGTCGAGAATCGAGCGGAGCTCCTACAATGAGCAGTTCTTC. This sequence encodes CASSESRIERSSYNEQFF. J is TRBJ2-1 and V is TRBV10-1; D possibly corresponds to TRBD2 (5 bases). Trimming removed 0 bases at V and 0 bases at J, with 15 bases between. CDR1 is WNHNN and CDR2 is SYGVQD in the germline V gene (reference sequence). The CDR3 contains 18 residues.

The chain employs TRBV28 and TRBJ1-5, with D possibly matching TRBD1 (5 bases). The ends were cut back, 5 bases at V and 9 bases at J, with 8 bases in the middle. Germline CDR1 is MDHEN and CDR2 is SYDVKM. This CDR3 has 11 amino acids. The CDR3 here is CASSRGSPQHF. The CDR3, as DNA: TGTGCCAGCAGTAGGGGTTCGCCCCAGCATTTT. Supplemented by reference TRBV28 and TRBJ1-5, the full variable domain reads DVKVTQSSRYLVKRTGEKVFLECVQDMDHENMFWYRQDPGLGLRLIYFSYDVKMKEKGDIPEGYSVSREKKERFSLILESASTNQTSMYLCASSRGSPQHFGDGTRLSIL.